The 2 T cell receptor beta chains below were found in one sample sequenced in a study of blood T cell repertoires in COVID-19. Profiling relied on immunoSEQ multiplex PCR, and the TCRdb table lists in-frame clones only, not all of them. The table has 250,000 to 350,000 clones, approximately 85% seen once. Sequencing was done on a sample of PBMCs or T cells enriched from blood (not recorded which). The receptors shown here come from a woman aged 25 to 39 who had recovered from COVID-19.

The chain uses TRBV27 and TRBJ2-5; D uncertain. The germline CDR1 and CDR2 sequences are MNHEY and SMNVEV (reference sequence). There are 14 residues in the CDR3. The V end lost 4 bases, the J end lost 2 bases, and 11 bases lay between the germline ends. The CDR3 spells CASSSPPLQETQYF. The DNA for the CDR3 is TGTGCCAGCAGTTCCCCCCCGTTACAAGAGACCCAGTACTTC.

This clone was detected a few times. The CDR3 nucleotides read TGTGCCAGCTCACCGGGGGCCTGGGGGAACACTGAAGCTTTCTTT. Translated: CASSPGAWGNTEAFF. The chain carries TRBV18 and TRBJ1-1, with D tentatively TRBD1 (6 bases). V dropped 3 bases and J dropped 1 base, with 12 bases sitting between them. Germline V gene lookup returns CDR1 KGHSH and CDR2 LQKENI. This CDR3 is built from 15 residues.